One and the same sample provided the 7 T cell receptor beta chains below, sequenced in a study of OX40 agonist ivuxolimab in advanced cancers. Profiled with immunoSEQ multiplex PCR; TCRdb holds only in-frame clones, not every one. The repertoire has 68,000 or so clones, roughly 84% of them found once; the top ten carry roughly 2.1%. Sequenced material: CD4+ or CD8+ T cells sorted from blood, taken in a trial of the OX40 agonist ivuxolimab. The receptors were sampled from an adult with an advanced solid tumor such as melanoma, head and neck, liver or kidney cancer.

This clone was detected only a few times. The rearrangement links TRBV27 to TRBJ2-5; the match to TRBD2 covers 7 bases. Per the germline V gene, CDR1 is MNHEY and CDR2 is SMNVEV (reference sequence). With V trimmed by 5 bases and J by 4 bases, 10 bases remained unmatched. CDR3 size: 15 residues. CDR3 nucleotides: TGTGCCAGCAGTATAAGCGGGGCAGCCCCAGAGACCCAGTACTTC. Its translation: CASSISGAAPETQYF.

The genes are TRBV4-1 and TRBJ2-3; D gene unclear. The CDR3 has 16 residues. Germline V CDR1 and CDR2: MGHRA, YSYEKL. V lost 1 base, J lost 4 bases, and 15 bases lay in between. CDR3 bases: TGCGCCAGCAGCCAAGTAGGCCCTCGATGGGCAGATACGCAGTATTTT. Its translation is CASSQVGPRWADTQYF.

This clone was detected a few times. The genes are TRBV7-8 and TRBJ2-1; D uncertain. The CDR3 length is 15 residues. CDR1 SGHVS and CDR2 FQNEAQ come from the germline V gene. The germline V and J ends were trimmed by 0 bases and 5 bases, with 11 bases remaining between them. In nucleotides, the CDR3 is TGTGCCAGCAGCTTAGCGAACACACCGGACAATGAGCAGTTCTTC. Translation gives CASSLANTPDNEQFF.

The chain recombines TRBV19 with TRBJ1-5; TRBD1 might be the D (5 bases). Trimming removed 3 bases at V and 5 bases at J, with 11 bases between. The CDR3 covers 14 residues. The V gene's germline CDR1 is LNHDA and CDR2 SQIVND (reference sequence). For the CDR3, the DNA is TGTGCCAGTAGTATTGTAGGGGCTTATCAGCCCCAGCATTTT. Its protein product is CASSIVGAYQPQHF.

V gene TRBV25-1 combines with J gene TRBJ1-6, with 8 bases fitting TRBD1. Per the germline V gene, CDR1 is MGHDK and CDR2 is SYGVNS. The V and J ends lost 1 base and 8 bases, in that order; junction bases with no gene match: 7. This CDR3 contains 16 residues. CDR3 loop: CASSEWQGATDSPLHF. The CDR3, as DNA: TGTGCCAGCAGTGAATGGCAGGGGGCTACCGATTCACCCCTCCACTTT.

The CDR3 is CASSDSGIDRAQRETQYF. The CDR3, as DNA: TGTGCCAGCAGTGACTCGGGGATTGACAGAGCACAAAGAGAGACCCAGTACTTC. The gene calls are TRBV6-4 and TRBJ2-5; D may be TRBD1 (5 bases). Germline values: CDR1 MRHNA, CDR2 SNTAGT. The CDR3 runs to 18 residues. The V and J ends lost 0 bases and 4 bases respectively, with 21 bases between them.

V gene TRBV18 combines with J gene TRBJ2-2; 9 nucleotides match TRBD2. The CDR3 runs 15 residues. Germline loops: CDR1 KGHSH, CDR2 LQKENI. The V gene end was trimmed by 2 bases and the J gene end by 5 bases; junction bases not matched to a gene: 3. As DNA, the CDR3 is TGTGCCAGCTCACCAGCGGGGGGGATGACCGGGGAGCTGTTTTTT. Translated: CASSPAGGMTGELFF.